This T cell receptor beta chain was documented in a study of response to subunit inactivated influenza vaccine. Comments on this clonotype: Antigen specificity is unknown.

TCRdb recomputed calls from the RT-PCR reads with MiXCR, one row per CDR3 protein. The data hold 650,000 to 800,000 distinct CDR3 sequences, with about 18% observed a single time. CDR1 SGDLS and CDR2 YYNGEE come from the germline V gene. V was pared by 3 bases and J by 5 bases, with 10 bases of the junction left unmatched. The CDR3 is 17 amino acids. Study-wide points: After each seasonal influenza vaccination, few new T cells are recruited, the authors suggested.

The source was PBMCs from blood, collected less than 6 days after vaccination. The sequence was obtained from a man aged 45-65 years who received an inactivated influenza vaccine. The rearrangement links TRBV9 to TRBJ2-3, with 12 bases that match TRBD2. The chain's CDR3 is CASSGDLAGGPGDTQYF. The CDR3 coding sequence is TGTGCCAGCAGCGGAGACCTAGCGGGGGGGCCAGGAGATACGCAGTATTTT.